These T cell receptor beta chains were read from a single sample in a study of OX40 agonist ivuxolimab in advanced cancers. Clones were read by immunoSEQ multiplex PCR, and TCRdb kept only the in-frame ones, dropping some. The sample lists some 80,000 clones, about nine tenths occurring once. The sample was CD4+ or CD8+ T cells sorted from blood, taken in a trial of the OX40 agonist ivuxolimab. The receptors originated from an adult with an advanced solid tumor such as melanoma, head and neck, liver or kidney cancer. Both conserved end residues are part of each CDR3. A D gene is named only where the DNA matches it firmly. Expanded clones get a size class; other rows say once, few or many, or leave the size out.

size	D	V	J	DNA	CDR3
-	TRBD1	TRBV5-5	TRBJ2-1	TGTGCCAGCAGCTTTTATGCGGGACAGGGGTCCAATGAGCAGTTCTTC	CASSFYAGQGSNEQFF
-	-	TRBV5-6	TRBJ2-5	TGTGCCAGCAGCTGGACGGGGGCCCCTGGGAGGCCCCAGTACTTC	CASSWTGAPGRPQYF
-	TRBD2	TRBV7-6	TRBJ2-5	TGTGCCAGCAGCATGAGCGGGAGTCAGGAGACCCAGTACTTC	CASSMSGSQETQYF
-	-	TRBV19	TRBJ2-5	TGTGCCAGTAAACTCCAGGGCGATCAAGAGACCCAGTACTTC	CASKLQGDQETQYF
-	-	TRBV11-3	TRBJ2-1	TGTGCCAGCAGCTTAGGGGGCCCCGTCTCGGGGGATGAGCAGTTCTTC	CASSLGGPVSGDEQFF
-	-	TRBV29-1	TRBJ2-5	TGCAGCGTTAAACCCACCGGAGAGACCCAGTACTTC	CSVKPTGETQYF
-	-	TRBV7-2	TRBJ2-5	TGTGCCAGCAGCCCAACGGGGCGGCAAGAGACCCAGTACTTC	CASSPTGRQETQYF
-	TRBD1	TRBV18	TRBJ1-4	TGTGCCAGCTCACCGGACAGGGCGACTAATGAAAAACTGTTTTTT	CASSPDRATNEKLFF
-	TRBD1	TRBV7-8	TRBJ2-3	TGTGCCAGCAGCCCATACAGGGGGTCAGATACGCAGTATTTT	CASSPYRGSDTQYF
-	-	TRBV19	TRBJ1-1	TGTGCCAGTAGTAGATTGACAGCCACGAACACTGAAGCTTTCTTT	CASSRLTATNTEAFF
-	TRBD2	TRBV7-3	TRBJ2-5	TGTGCCAGCAGCTGGACTAGCAGAGAGACCCAGTACTTC	CASSWTSRETQYF
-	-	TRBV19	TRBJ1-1	TGTGCCAGTAGAAGGGAACACATAGGGGTCACTGAAGCTTTCTTT	CASRREHIGVTEAFF
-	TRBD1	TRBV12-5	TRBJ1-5	TGTGCTAGTGGTTTGGACAGGGGGCTTAATCAGCCCCAGCATTTT	CASGLDRGLNQPQHF
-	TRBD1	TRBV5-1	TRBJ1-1	TGCGCCAGCAGAACGTCGGGAAGACAGGGGAACACTGAAGCTTTCTTT	CASRTSGRQGNTEAFF
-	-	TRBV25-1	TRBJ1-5	TGTGCCAGCAGTGAAGGGCAACAAAGCAATCAGCCCCAGCATTTT	CASSEGQQSNQPQHF
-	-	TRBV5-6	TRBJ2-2	TGTGCCAGCAGCTTGGATACCTATGGGGGTGCCGGGGAGCTGTTTTTT	CASSLDTYGGAGELFF
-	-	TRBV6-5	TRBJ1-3	TGTGCCAGCAGACAGTCCTCTGGAAACACCATATATTTT	CASRQSSGNTIYF
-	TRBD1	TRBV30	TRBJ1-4	TGTGCCTGGAGTCAACCGGGACAGGGGTCTGAAAAACTGTTTTTT	CAWSQPGQGSEKLFF
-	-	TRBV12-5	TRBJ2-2	TGTGCTAGTGGTATAGGGGTCGACACCGGGGAGCTGTTTTTT	CASGIGVDTGELFF
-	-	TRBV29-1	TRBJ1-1	TGCAGCGTCGAACCAGGGTTTGTACGTGAAGCTTTCTTT	CSVEPGFVREAFF
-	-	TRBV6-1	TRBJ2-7	TGTGCCAGCAGTGAAAATGGGGAGGGGGTGACCTCCTACGAGCAGTACTTC	CASSENGEGVTSYEQYF
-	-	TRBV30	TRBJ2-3	TGTGCCTGGAGTGTACAGGGGGGGGGTTCAGATACGCAGTATTTT	CAWSVQGGGSDTQYF
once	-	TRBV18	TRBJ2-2	TGTGCCAGCTCACCAGCGACAGCGAACACCGGGGAGCTGTTTTTT	CASSPATANTGELFF
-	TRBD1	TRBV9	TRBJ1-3	TGTGCCAGCAGCCTACTACAGGGGGCCCTCTCTGGAAACACCATATATTTT	CASSLLQGALSGNTIYF
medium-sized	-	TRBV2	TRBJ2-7	TGTGCCAGCAGACGGACAGCCCGACTGGACGGGCAGTACTTC	CASRRTARLDGQYF
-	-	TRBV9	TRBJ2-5	TGTGCCAGCAGCGTAGGAGGGGTTTCAGAGACCCAGTACTTC	CASSVGGVSETQYF
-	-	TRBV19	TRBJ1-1	TGTGCCAGTAGTATAGATCTTTCGCAGGAGGGGATATTGAACACTGAAGCTTTCTTT	CASSIDLSQEGILNTEAFF
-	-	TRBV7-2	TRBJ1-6	TGTGCCAGCAGCTTACAGGGAAATTCACCCCTCCACTTT	CASSLQGNSPLHF
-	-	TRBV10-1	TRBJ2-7	TGCGCCAGCAGTGAGTTTCCCTACGAGCAGTACTTC	CASSEFPYEQYF
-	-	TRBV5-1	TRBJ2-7	TGCGCCAGCAAGGGGATGGATTGGGGAAGGGGCTTCGAGCAGTACTTC	CASKGMDWGRGFEQYF
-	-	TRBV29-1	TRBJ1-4	TGCAGCGCCCAAGGAGGGGACGGCGGCGAAAAACTGTTTTTT	CSAQGGDGGEKLFF
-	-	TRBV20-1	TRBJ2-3	TGCAGTGCTAGCGGCACAGATACGCAGTATTTT	CSASGTDTQYF
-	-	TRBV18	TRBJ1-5	TGTGCCAGCTCACCGGGTTACCGGAGCAATCAGCCCCAGCATTTT	CASSPGYRSNQPQHF
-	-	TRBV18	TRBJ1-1	TGTGCCAGCTCACCCGGAGGCTGGAACACTGAAGCTTTCTTT	CASSPGGWNTEAFF
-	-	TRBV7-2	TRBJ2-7	TGTGCCAGCAGCCAGACTAGCTACGAGCAGTACTTC	CASSQTSYEQYF
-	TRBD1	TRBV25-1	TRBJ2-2	TGTGCCAGCAGTGATGGAGGACAGGGTGCCACCGGGGAGCTGTTTTTT	CASSDGGQGATGELFF
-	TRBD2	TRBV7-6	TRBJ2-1	TGTGCCAGCAGCCCCGGGACTAGCGGATACAATGAGCAGTTCTTC	CASSPGTSGYNEQFF
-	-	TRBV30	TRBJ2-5	TGTGCCTGGAGTGTACTTCGATCGAGCCAAGAGACCCAGTACTTC	CAWSVLRSSQETQYF
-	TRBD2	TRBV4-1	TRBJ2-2	TGCGCCAGCAGCCAAGTGGGATTTAGCGGGAGGGCCGGTAGCACCGGGGAGCTGTTTTTT	CASSQVGFSGRAGSTGELFF
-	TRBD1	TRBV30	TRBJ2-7	TGTGCCTGGAGTGCCGGGACAGGGGGCGCCGGGCTCGAGCAGTACTTC	CAWSAGTGGAGLEQYF
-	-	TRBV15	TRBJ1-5	TGTGCCACCAGCAGCATGCGGGGGGCTACTCAGCCCCAGCATTTT	CATSSMRGATQPQHF
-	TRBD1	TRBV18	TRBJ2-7	TGTGCCAGCTCACCCCCGGGACAGGGGAAATACGAGCAGTACTTC	CASSPPGQGKYEQYF
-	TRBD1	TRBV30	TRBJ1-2	TGTGCCTGGATTGCAGACAGGGGTTATGGCTACACCTTC	CAWIADRGYGYTF
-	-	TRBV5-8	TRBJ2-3	TGTGCCAGCAGCCGAAGGGGGTCTAGTACGCAGTATTTT	CASSRRGSSTQYF
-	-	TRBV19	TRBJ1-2	TGTGCCAGTAGTACGACGATAACGAACTATGGCTACACCTTC	CASSTTITNYGYTF
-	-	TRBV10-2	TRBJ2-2	TGCGCCAGCAGTGCACCACCTAACACCGGGGAGCTGTTTTTT	CASSAPPNTGELFF
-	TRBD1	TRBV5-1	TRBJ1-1	TGCGCCAGCAGCTTGGATAGACAGGGCGAACCTGAAGCTTTCTTT	CASSLDRQGEPEAFF
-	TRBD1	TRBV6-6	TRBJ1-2	TGTGCCAGCAGCCGCACAGGGGATGGCTACACCTTC	CASSRTGDGYTF
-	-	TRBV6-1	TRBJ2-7	TGTGCCAGCATTAGGAGCGTGGAGAGCCACGAGCAGTACTTC	CASIRSVESHEQYF
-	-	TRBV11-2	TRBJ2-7	TGTGCCAGCAGCTTAGGTTTCAAGGGGTACGAGCAGTACTTC	CASSLGFKGYEQYF
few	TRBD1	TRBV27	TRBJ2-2	TGTGCCAGCAGTCTCACCGGGACAGGGATTACCGGGGAGCTGTTTTTT	CASSLTGTGITGELFF
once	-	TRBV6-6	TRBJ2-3	TGTGCCAGCCTTGGAGCGTCTGGCACAGATACGCAGTATTTT	CASLGASGTDTQYF